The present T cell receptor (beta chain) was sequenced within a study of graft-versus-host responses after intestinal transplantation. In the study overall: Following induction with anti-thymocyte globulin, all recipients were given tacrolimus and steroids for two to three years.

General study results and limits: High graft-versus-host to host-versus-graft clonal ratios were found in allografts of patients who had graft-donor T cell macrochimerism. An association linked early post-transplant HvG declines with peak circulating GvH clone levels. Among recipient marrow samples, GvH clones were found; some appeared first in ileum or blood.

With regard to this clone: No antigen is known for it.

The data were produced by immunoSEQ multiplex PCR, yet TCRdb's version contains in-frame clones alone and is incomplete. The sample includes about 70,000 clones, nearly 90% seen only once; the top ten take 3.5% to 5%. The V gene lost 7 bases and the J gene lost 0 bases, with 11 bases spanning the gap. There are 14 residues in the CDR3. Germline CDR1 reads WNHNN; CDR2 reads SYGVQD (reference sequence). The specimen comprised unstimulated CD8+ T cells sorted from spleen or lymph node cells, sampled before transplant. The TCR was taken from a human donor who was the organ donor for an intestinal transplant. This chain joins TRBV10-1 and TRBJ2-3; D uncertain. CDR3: CASKEDASTDTQYF. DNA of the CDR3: TGCGCCAGCAAAGAGGATGCTAGCACAGATACGCAGTATTTT.